The source of this T cell receptor beta chain is a study of Ad26.COV2.S vaccination and SARS-CoV-2 variants. For this clone: Its cognate antigen is unknown.

Here immunoSEQ multiplex PCR was the method, and the copy in TCRdb shows in-frame clones only, minus some. This sample yields around 340,000 clones, of which around 88% are seen a single time; around 4.5% belongs to the top ten. Notes on the study in general: Non-spike TCR breadth was similar in vaccine and placebo recipients. Recipients given vaccine exceeded placebo recipients in spike-specific TCR breadth. An underestimation of total T cell responses may have resulted from the TCR breadth and depth analyses.

Germline CDR1 MNHEY, CDR2 SMNVEV (reference sequence). V lost 4 bases and J lost 4, with 14 bases in between. The CDR3 covers 16 residues. Treatment meaning: around 19 received Ad26.COV2.S at low or high dose, single or two shots; 5 received placebo; per-sample allocation not given. Vaccine and placebo recipients were sampled on day 63 after the first injection. The receptor's source is a person between 18 and 60 years old who received the Ad26.COV2.S COVID-19 vaccine or a placebo. This chain connects TRBV27 to TRBJ1-6, with D hard to call. The sequencing here drew on peripheral blood, taken in a trial of Ad26.COV2.S vaccine versus placebo. The CDR3, as DNA: TGTGCCAGCAGTTCTACTAGACGGAGTTATAATTCACCCCTCCACTTT. Encoded protein: CASSSTRRSYNSPLHF.